The 20 T cell receptor beta chains below all came from one sample that was sequenced in a study of CD8 T cells in Susac syndrome. cDNA came from about 0.5 to 1 ug RNA primed by random hexamers. TCRdb reprocessed the immunoSEQ multiplex PCR reads via MiXCR and lists one record per CDR3 protein. Here the sample spans approximately 110,000 distinct CDR3 sequences, approximately 93% being singletons. Sequenced input: CD8+ T cells from PBMCs. The origin of the receptors is a human donor with multiple sclerosis.

The chain combines TRBV13 with TRBJ2-3; D is unclear. V was cut by 5 bases and J by 0 bases, with 12 bases left in between. The CDR3 is 15 residues long. Germline CDR1 reads PRHDT; CDR2 reads FYEKMQ (reference sequence). This CDR3 reads CASSNGASSTDTQYF. CDR3 DNA: TGTGCCAGCAGCAACGGAGCCTCTAGCACAGATACGCAGTATTTT.

The V gene is TRBV19, the J gene TRBJ2-1; perhaps D is TRBD1 or TRBD2 (6 bases each). V lost 3 bases and J 6 bases, leaving 15 bases between the germline ends. The germline V gene encodes CDR1 LNHDA and CDR2 SQIVND (reference sequence). The CDR3 totals 15 residues. The DNA for the CDR3 is TGTGCCAGTAGTATTTCTTCGGGGGCAGGCAATGAGCAGTTCTTC. It specifies CASSISSGAGNEQFF. Filled out from reference TRBV19 and TRBJ2-1, the complete variable domain reads DGGITQSPKYLFRKEGQNVTLSCEQNLNHDAMYWYRQDPGQGLRLIYYSQIVNDFQKGDIAEGYSVSREKKESFPLTVTSAQKNPTAFYLCASSISSGAGNEQFFGPGTRLTVL.

The rearrangement joins TRBV7-9 to TRBJ1-1; TRBD1 is a possible D gene (6 bases). The CDR3 length is 15 residues. Per germline, CDR1 SEHNR and CDR2 FQNEAQ (reference sequence). V was shortened by 8 bases and J by 5 bases, with 21 bases between the two germline ends. The CDR3 region is CASRHGDKGYTEAFF. DNA for the CDR3: TGTGCCAGCCGACATGGGGACAAGGGTTATACTGAAGCTTTCTTT.

The genes are TRBV7-8 and TRBJ1-1, with TRBD1 matching over 9 bases. With V trimmed by 2 bases and J by 11 bases, 12 bases remained unmatched. The CDR3 loop spans 15 amino acids. Germline values: CDR1 SGHVS, CDR2 FQNEAQ. CDR3 in DNA: TGTGCCAGCAGCTTATATGGGACAGGGAGTGTTTCGGCTTTCTTT. Amino acid sequence: CASSLYGTGSVSAFF.

The rearrangement uses TRBV5-1 and TRBJ2-2; 16 bases fit TRBD2. The CDR3 loop spans 18 amino acids. The J segment lost 4 bases and the V segment lost 4 bases, leaving 7 bases of the junction unmatched. CDR1 and CDR2 (germline): SGHRS, YFSETQ. CDR3 residues: CASSLTGTSGGATGELFF. CDR3 nucleotide sequence: TGCGCCAGCAGCCTCACCGGGACTAGCGGGGGGGCCACCGGGGAGCTGTTTTTT.

Only one count was recorded for this clonotype. This sequence joins TRBV29-1 and TRBJ2-1, with D maybe TRBD2 (7 bases). The germline V and J ends were trimmed by 1 base and 4 bases, with 11 bases remaining between them. Germline V gives CDR1 SQVTM, CDR2 ANQGSEA. This CDR3 has 14 residues. The CDR3 protein is CSVEGEGEYNEQFF. The CDR3 nucleotides read TGCAGCGTTGAAGGGGAGGGGGAATACAATGAGCAGTTCTTC.

V usage is TRBV4-1 and J usage is TRBJ2-3; 10 nucleotides match TRBD2. J was trimmed by 4 bases and V by 4 bases; bases with no gene match: 14. Germline CDR1 reads MGHRA; CDR2 reads YSYEKL. The CDR3 sequence is 18 residues long. CDR3 nucleotide sequence: TGCGCCAGCAGCCCAGGCCCGCAAGCGGGGGGGAGAGCAGATACGCAGTATTTT. Protein sequence: CASSPGPQAGGRADTQYF.

The chain has TRBV11-2 and TRBJ2-7; no definite D call. V was clipped by 1 base and J by 4 bases, with 8 bases between them. CDR3 size: 13 residues. The germline CDR1 and CDR2 sequences are SGHAT and FQNNGV. The CDR3 DNA reads TGTGCCAGCAGCTTAGGGCCCCCTTACGAGCAGTACTTC. This translates into CASSLGPPYEQYF. The variable domain in full, with the rest retrieved from reference TRBV11-2 and TRBJ2-7, is EAGVAQSPRYKIIEKRQSVAFWCNPISGHATLYWYQQILGQGPKLLIQFQNNGVVDDSQLPKDRFSAERLKGVDSTLKIQPAKLEDSAVYLCASSLGPPYEQYFGPGTRLTVT.

This clonotype has just one count. V is TRBV27 and J is TRBJ2-3, with TRBD2 identical over 9 bases. The CDR3 totals 15 residues. With V trimmed by 4 bases and J by 8 bases, 10 bases remained unmatched. Germline CDR1 is MNHEY and CDR2 is SMNVEV (reference sequence). The CDR3 DNA is TGTGCCAGCAGTTGGCTAGCGGGGTCACACGGTACGCAGTATTTT. Translating it yields CASSWLAGSHGTQYF.

This chain connects TRBV2 to TRBJ1-1, with D unresolved. The CDR3 spans 12 residues. The germline CDR1 and CDR2 sequences are SNHLY and FYNNEI. V lost 6 bases, J lost 7 bases, and 12 bases lay in between. The chain's CDR3 is CASSSTSLEAFF. The DNA for the CDR3 is TGTGCCAGCAGCTCTACGTCCCTTGAAGCTTTCTTT.

The chain combines TRBV14 with TRBJ2-7; 8 nucleotides align to TRBD1. There are 14 residues in the CDR3. Germline V gene sequence: CDR1 SGHDN, CDR2 FVKESK. With 4 bases clipped from V and 4 bases from J, the junction kept 6 bases outside the gene matches. CDR3 DNA sequence: TGTGCCAGCAGCCTAACCGGGACAGGATACGAGCAGTACTTC. It specifies CASSLTGTGYEQYF.

The gene calls are TRBV20-1 and TRBJ2-5; 11 bases line up with TRBD2. From germline, CDR1 is DFQATT and CDR2 SNEGSKA (reference sequence). V shed 6 bases, J shed 6 bases, and the junction held 12 bases outside the gene matches. This CDR3 comprises 15 residues. CDR3 nucleotides: TGCAGTGCCGCCTCCCTAGCGGGAGGCTTAAAGACCCAGTACTTC. It encodes CSAASLAGGLKTQYF.

The rearrangement joins TRBV12-3 or TRBV12-4 to TRBJ2-7; D ambiguous. The CDR3 loop spans 12 amino acids. The V gene lost 5 bases and the J gene lost 3 bases, with 8 bases spanning the gap. The CDR3 spells CASSPDNYEQYF. CDR3 DNA: TGTGCCAGCAGTCCAGACAACTACGAGCAGTACTTC.

This sequence joins TRBV5-1 and TRBJ2-7, with 8 bases lining up with TRBD2. The CDR3 spans 14 residues. Germline V gives CDR1 SGHRS, CDR2 YFSETQ. V lost 3 bases to trimming and J lost 0 bases; unmatched junction nucleotides: 2. CDR3 loop: CASSSGTSSYEQYV. Written as DNA, the CDR3 is TGCGCCAGCAGCTCCGGGACTAGCTCCTACGAGCAGTACGTC.

The chain combines TRBV5-4 with TRBJ1-1; no definite D call. Germline loops: CDR1 SGHNT, CDR2 YYREEE (reference sequence). There are 12 residues in the CDR3. V was pared by 5 bases and J by 1 base, with 6 bases between. The CDR3 coding sequence is TGTGCCAGCAGTCTGGCGAACACTGAAGCTTTCTTT. This codes for CASSLANTEAFF.

The V gene is TRBV14, the J gene TRBJ1-1; TRBD1 matches at 7 bases. The CDR3 sequence is 15 residues long. The V segment lost 5 bases and the J segment 2 bases; nucleotides outside the gene matches: 8. Germline lookup yields CDR1 SGHDN and CDR2 FVKESK. The CDR3 DNA sequence: TGTGCCAGCAGCGAGAACAGGGGTGGAAACACTGAAGCTTTCTTT. Its protein product is CASSENRGGNTEAFF. Combining the CDR3 with reference TRBV14 and TRBJ1-1 gives the whole variable domain EAGVTQFPSHSVIEKGQTVTLRCDPISGHDNLYWYRRVMGKEIKFLLHFVKESKQDESGMPNNRFLAERTGGTYSTLKVQPAELEDSGVYFCASSENRGGNTEAFFGQGTRLTVV.

The rearrangement joins TRBV4-1 to TRBJ1-1, with no clear D. Trimming shortened V by 0 bases and J by 1 base, and 9 bases separated the two germline ends. Germline V gives CDR1 MGHRA, CDR2 YSYEKL. The CDR3 covers 15 residues. The CDR3 is CASSQEWRANTEAFF. The DNA for the CDR3 is TGCGCCAGCAGCCAAGAATGGCGGGCGAACACTGAAGCTTTCTTT.

The V call is TRBV6-5, the J call TRBJ2-3, with no clear D. Germline-derived CDR1 and CDR2 are MNHEY and SVGAGI. The CDR3 consists of 16 residues. Trimming took 0 bases from V and 2 from J, leaving 12 bases between them. Here the CDR3 DNA reads TGTGCCAGCAGTTACTCGTCCGGTGGGGTCACAGATACGCAGTATTTT. Translated: CASSYSSGGVTDTQYF.

This chain uses TRBV5-6 with TRBJ2-2; 9 positions agree with TRBD1. Trimming at V came to 8 bases and at J to 3 bases, leaving 8 bases not matched to a gene. The CDR3 is 15 residues long. Germline values: CDR1 SGHDT, CDR2 YYEEEE. The CDR3 DNA reads as TGTGCCAGTCAGGACAGGGGTTGGTACACCGGGGAGCTGTTTTTT. Translation gives CASQDRGWYTGELFF. The entire variable domain, with the rest obtained from reference TRBV5-6 and TRBJ2-2, is as follows: DAGVTQSPTHLIKTRGQQVTLRCSPKSGHDTVSWYQQALGQGPQFIFQYYEEEERQRGNFPDRFSGHQFPNYSSELNVNALLLGDSALYLCASQDRGWYTGELFFGEGSRLTVL.

The V call is TRBV24-1, the J call TRBJ2-2, with 8 positions matching TRBD1. Trimming at V came to 9 bases and at J to 4 bases, leaving 12 bases not matched to a gene. This CDR3 spans 16 amino acids. Germline CDR1 is KGHDR and CDR2 is SFDVKD. CDR3 loop: CATAPLDRVGTGELFF. In nucleotides, the CDR3 is TGTGCCACCGCTCCCCTGGACAGGGTGGGCACCGGGGAGCTGTTTTTT.